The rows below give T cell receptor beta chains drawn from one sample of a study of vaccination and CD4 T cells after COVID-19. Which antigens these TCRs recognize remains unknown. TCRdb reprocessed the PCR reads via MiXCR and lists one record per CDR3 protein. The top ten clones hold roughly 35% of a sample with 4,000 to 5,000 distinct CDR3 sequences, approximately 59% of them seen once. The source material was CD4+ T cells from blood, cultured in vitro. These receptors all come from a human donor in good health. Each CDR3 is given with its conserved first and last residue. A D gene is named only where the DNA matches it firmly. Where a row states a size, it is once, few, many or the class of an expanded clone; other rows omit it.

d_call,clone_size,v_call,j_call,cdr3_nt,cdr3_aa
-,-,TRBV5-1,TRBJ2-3,TGCGCCAGCAGCCCCGGAGGGACAGATACGCAGTATTTT,CASSPGGTDTQYF
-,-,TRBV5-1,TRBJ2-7,TGCGCCAGCAGCTTGTACTCTTTCTACGAGCAGTACTTC,CASSLYSFYEQYF
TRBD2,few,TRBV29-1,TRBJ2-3,TGCAGCGTTTCTATGGGGGGGGATACGCAGTATTTT,CSVSMGGDTQYF
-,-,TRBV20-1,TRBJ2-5,TGCAGTGCAAGCTCTCGGGTGGACGTGAAGACCCAGTACTTC,CSASSRVDVKTQYF
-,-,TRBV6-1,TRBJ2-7,TGTGCCAGCAGTGAAACCCGACCGAGCCGGGAGCAGTACTTC,CASSETRPSREQYF
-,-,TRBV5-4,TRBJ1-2,TGTGCCAGCAGCTCTTCTTCCAGGGACATGGTCTATGGCTACACCTTC,CASSSSSRDMVYGYTF
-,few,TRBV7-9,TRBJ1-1,TGTGCCAGCAGCTTAAGCGGGACTGAAGCTTTCTTT,CASSLSGTEAFF
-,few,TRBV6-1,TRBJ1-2,TGTGCCAGCAGTGCTCTTGGGGGCTACACCTTC,CASSALGGYTF
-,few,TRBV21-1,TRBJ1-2,TGTGCCAGCACCAACGGACAGCCGAACTATGGCTACACCTTC,CASTNGQPNYGYTF
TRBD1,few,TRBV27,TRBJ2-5,TGTGCCAGCAGTAAAGAACAGGGGGTGCCGTACCAAGAGACCCAGTACTTC,CASSKEQGVPYQETQYF
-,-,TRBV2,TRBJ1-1,TGTGCCAGCAGTGAGGACAGTCATGGATTGGATGAAGCTTTCTTT,CASSEDSHGLDEAFF
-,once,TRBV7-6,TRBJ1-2,TGTGCCAGCAGCTTAGGGGGAGATGGCTATGGCTACACCTTC,CASSLGGDGYGYTF
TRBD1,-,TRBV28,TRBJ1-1,TGTGCCAGCGAGACAGGGACCGAAGCTTTCTTT,CASETGTEAFF
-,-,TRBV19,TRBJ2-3,TGTGCCAGTAAGGTGAAAGGGGACACAGATACGCAGTATTTT,CASKVKGDTDTQYF